The following is a T cell receptor beta chain sequence with its context. Antigen unknown. The method was immunoSEQ multiplex PCR; TCRdb's version includes in-frame clones alone and lacks a portion of them. Of 55,000 to 75,000 clones in the sample, more than 75% were seen once. The data derive from a study of OX40 agonist ivuxolimab in advanced cancers. At the level of the study: While on treatment, patients had intravenous ivuxolimab at 0.01 to 10 mg/kg every 2 weeks. Partial responses were achieved by three patients, of whom one had hepatocellular carcinoma and two had cutaneous melanoma. Whole-study results and caveats: At 0.1 to 3.0 mg/kg, clonal expansion of CD4+ and CD8+ blood T cells had occurred by week 6.

The origin of this receptor is an adult with an advanced solid tumor such as melanoma, head and neck, liver or kidney cancer. The sample was CD4+ or CD8+ T cells sorted from blood, taken in a trial of the OX40 agonist ivuxolimab.

The DNA for the CDR3 is TGTGCCAGCAGTGAAAGGAGCGGGCCGTACAATGAGCAGTTCTTC. Protein product: CASSERSGPYNEQFF. The chain recombines TRBV2 with TRBJ2-1; D perhaps matches TRBD2 (6 bases). The CDR3 spans 15 residues. Germline CDR1 is SNHLY and CDR2 is FYNNEI. Trimming left V 2 bases short and J 4 bases short, with 12 bases between. The full variable domain, with the rest looked up from reference TRBV2 and TRBJ2-1, is EPEVTQTPSHQVTQMGQEVILRCVPISNHLYFYWYRQILGQKVEFLVSFYNNEISEKSEIFDDQFSVERPDGSNFTLKIRSTKLEDSAMYFCASSERSGPYNEQFFGPGTRLTVL.